The text below deals with one TCR beta chain. Its specificity is not known. This sample is part of a study of identical twins. Overall study results and limits: Instead of following the same donors, the conclusions were based on cross-sectional statistical analysis. The authors noted that invariant MAIT and iNKT cells could partly confound zero-insertion analyses.

TCRdb processed the 5' RACE reads anew with MiXCR; each CDR3 protein has one entry. The sample shows roughly 220,000 distinct CDR3 sequences, 6.5% of them seen only once. The data were also submitted as part of a second study, on T cells expressing NK-cell markers. That report adds: An anti-gamma-delta TCR antibody restricted sorting to alpha-beta TCR T cells in several experiments. Topping the CD3+CD56-NKG2C+ fraction as well were these clonotypes, in a few donors.

The sequence was obtained from a woman aged 18 to 35 in good health. The material sequenced was CD8+ T cells sorted from blood.

Written as DNA, the CDR3 is TGTGCCAGTACTAGCTCGGGGAACACCATATATTTT. Translating gives CASTSSGNTIYF. V is TRBV19 and J is TRBJ1-3, with D unresolved. The CDR3 is 12 amino acids. Germline V gene lookup returns CDR1 LNHDA and CDR2 SQIVND (reference sequence). With 7 bases removed from V and 7 bases from J, the gap between germline ends came to 11 bases.